This T cell receptor beta chain was found in a study of neurological immune-mediated disorders. Overall study findings and caveats: The expanded clones of different subjects shared no CDR3 amino acid sequences (suggesting private repertoires in all groups).

This clonotype showed up many times. Antigen: not known. The cDNA was produced through 5'RACE with 10-nucleotide random UMIs. A single run covered 15-18 subjects with over 200 million TCR-beta sequences. One entry per CDR3 protein, called by TCRdb with MiXCR from the 5' RACE reads. The data contain 84,000 or so distinct CDR3 sequences, under 4.5% of them singletons. The sample's time point: longitudinal time-point 3. The germline V gene has CDR1 SGDLS and CDR2 YYNGEE. The V segment lost 0 bases and the J segment 0 bases; nucleotides outside the gene matches: 12. This CDR3 spans 19 amino acids. This chain uses TRBV9 with TRBJ2-5, with 9 bases aligning to TRBD2. Source material: PBMCs. This TCR was recovered from a woman in her sixties with multiple sclerosis. CDR3: CASSVAAGAGGSYQETQYF. The CDR3 DNA follows: TGTGCCAGCAGCGTAGCAGCCGGCGCGGGGGGGTCGTACCAAGAGACCCAGTACTTC.